A selection of T cell receptor beta chains follows, all from one sample in a study of T cell responses to AZD1222 COVID-19 vaccine. The data were produced by immunoSEQ multiplex PCR, yet TCRdb's version contains in-frame clones alone and is incomplete. The sample includes approximately 160,000 clones, less than 95% of them seen just once. The source was peripheral blood, collected on day 0 of AZD1222 vaccination. These receptors came from an adult in good health. The CDR3 runs from the conserved cysteine through the conserved F or W. The order of the fields is CDR3 DNA, CDR3 protein, J gene, D gene, clone size, V gene. A D gene is named only where the DNA matches it firmly. The size of a clone is reported for some rows only, either as once, few or many, or as a class for expanded clones.

DNA: TGCGCCAGCAGCTTGGTCGGGGAAGAGACCCAGTACTTC
CDR3: CASSLVGEETQYF
J: TRBJ2-5
D: NA
size: NA
V: TRBV5-1

DNA: TGTGCCAGCAGCGCCCAGGCGGGGACTTACAATGAGCAGTTCTTC
CDR3: CASSAQAGTYNEQFF
J: TRBJ2-1
D: NA
size: NA
V: TRBV7-9

DNA: TGCAGTGCTAGAGTTGGTAATGAGCAGTTCTTC
CDR3: CSARVGNEQFF
J: TRBJ2-1
D: NA
size: NA
V: TRBV20-1

DNA: TGTGCCAGCAGTTTAAGTGGGGCTATGGAGTCCTACAAGGGAATGAACACTGAAGCTTTCTTT
CDR3: CASSLSGAMESYKGMNTEAFF
J: TRBJ1-1
D: NA
size: NA
V: TRBV27

DNA: TGTGCCAGCAGCCCTGCTGGCGATCCCTCCTCCGAGCAGTACTTC
CDR3: CASSPAGDPSSEQYF
J: TRBJ2-7
D: NA
size: NA
V: TRBV9

DNA: TGTGCCAGCAGCTTGGCTTCAGATACGCAGTATTTT
CDR3: CASSLASDTQYF
J: TRBJ2-3
D: NA
size: NA
V: TRBV5-4

DNA: TGTGCCACCCGGCCGGGACAGACTACCTCAGACTACACCTTC
CDR3: CATRPGQTTSDYTF
J: TRBJ1-2
D: TRBD1
size: NA
V: TRBV15

DNA: TGTGCCAGCAGCTTAGCAACGGGGGGGCCCCTCGGTGAGCAGTTCTTC
CDR3: CASSLATGGPLGEQFF
J: TRBJ2-1
D: TRBD2
size: NA
V: TRBV11-2

DNA: TGTGCCAGCAGTTATCTCGGGGGCAGGGGTGAAGCTTTCTTT
CDR3: CASSYLGGRGEAFF
J: TRBJ1-1
D: NA
size: NA
V: TRBV6-5

DNA: TGTGCCAGCAGCTTACGGGTTAGCGGGGAGCCAGGAGATACGCAGTATTTT
CDR3: CASSLRVSGEPGDTQYF
J: TRBJ2-3
D: TRBD2
size: NA
V: TRBV7-9

DNA: TGTGCCAGCAGTTTAAGGGCAGGGCGTGAAGCTTTCTTT
CDR3: CASSLRAGREAFF
J: TRBJ1-1
D: NA
size: few
V: TRBV27

DNA: TGCAGTGCTAGTGGGGGAGGCAACTATGGCTACACCTTC
CDR3: CSASGGGNYGYTF
J: TRBJ1-2
D: NA
size: few
V: TRBV20-1

DNA: TGTGCCAGCAGCCCTGGACAGGGAAACTCACCCCTCCACTTT
CDR3: CASSPGQGNSPLHF
J: TRBJ1-6
D: TRBD1
size: NA
V: TRBV7-9

DNA: TGTGCCAGTAGTAGCACCGGGACAGGGGGCGTGTATGGCTACACCTTC
CDR3: CASSSTGTGGVYGYTF
J: TRBJ1-2
D: TRBD1
size: once
V: TRBV19

DNA: TGTGCCAGCTCATCGGAGATAGGTCAGCCCCAGCATTTT
CDR3: CASSSEIGQPQHF
J: TRBJ1-5
D: NA
size: NA
V: TRBV7-9

DNA: TGTGCCAGCAGTGAGGCCGGGACCGGTAATAATTCACCCCTCCACTTT
CDR3: CASSEAGTGNNSPLHF
J: TRBJ1-6
D: NA
size: NA
V: TRBV2

DNA: TGTGCCAGCAGGACCGGACAGGGTTCGGGCGGGGAGCTGTTTTTT
CDR3: CASRTGQGSGGELFF
J: TRBJ2-2
D: TRBD1
size: NA
V: TRBV27

DNA: TGTGCCAGCAGCTTAGTCGGCGGGAACGAGCAGTACTTC
CDR3: CASSLVGGNEQYF
J: TRBJ2-7
D: NA
size: NA
V: TRBV7-3

DNA: TGTGCCAGCAGTTCCCCCGGGGACAGCAATCAGCCCCAGCATTTT
CDR3: CASSSPGDSNQPQHF
J: TRBJ1-5
D: NA
size: NA
V: TRBV2

DNA: TGTGCCAGCAGCTCGCCGGGACAGCTTGGCACTGGTGAGCAGTTCTTC
CDR3: CASSSPGQLGTGEQFF
J: TRBJ2-1
D: TRBD1
size: NA
V: TRBV7-3

DNA: TGTGCCAGCACCCCCCGGCGGGGGCCGTCCTACAATGAGCAGTTCTTC
CDR3: CASTPRRGPSYNEQFF
J: TRBJ2-1
D: NA
size: NA
V: TRBV5-6

DNA: TGTGCCAGCAGCTCGGGGACTAGCGGGGGAAGCACAGATACGCAGTATTTT
CDR3: CASSSGTSGGSTDTQYF
J: TRBJ2-3
D: TRBD2
size: NA
V: TRBV11-3

DNA: TGCGCCAGCAGCTTGGACGGGACTGACGAAGAGACCCAGTACTTC
CDR3: CASSLDGTDEETQYF
J: TRBJ2-5
D: NA
size: NA
V: TRBV5-1

DNA: TGTGCCTGGAGTTCTGAACAGGCTGGTGGCTACACCTTC
CDR3: CAWSSEQAGGYTF
J: TRBJ1-2
D: NA
size: NA
V: TRBV30

DNA: TGCAGCGTTGCAGAAGGGGGGAATCAGCCCCAGCATTTT
CDR3: CSVAEGGNQPQHF
J: TRBJ1-5
D: NA
size: few
V: TRBV29-1

DNA: TGTGCCAGTGCGGACGGGGGATACACCGGGGAGCTGTTTTTT
CDR3: CASADGGYTGELFF
J: TRBJ2-2
D: NA
size: NA
V: TRBV19

DNA: TGTGCCAGTAGTATTGGGCTAGCGCCACAAGAGACCCAGTACTTC
CDR3: CASSIGLAPQETQYF
J: TRBJ2-5
D: NA
size: few
V: TRBV19

DNA: TGTGCCAGCAGCCTCCCCCAGGGATCCAACTATGGCTACACCTTC
CDR3: CASSLPQGSNYGYTF
J: TRBJ1-2
D: NA
size: NA
V: TRBV4-2

DNA: TGTGCCAGCAGCCTCAGGGGGCTAGACACCGGGGAGCTGTTTTTT
CDR3: CASSLRGLDTGELFF
J: TRBJ2-2
D: TRBD1
size: NA
V: TRBV6-5

DNA: TGTGCCAGCAGCTCCTCCGGAGGGAGCTCTGGGGCCAACGTCCTGACTTTC
CDR3: CASSSSGGSSGANVLTF
J: TRBJ2-6
D: NA
size: NA
V: TRBV4-2

DNA: TGTGCCAGCAGCACAGAAGGGGGGCTAGCGGGCATCTCCCAAGAGACCCAGTACTTC
CDR3: CASSTEGGLAGISQETQYF
J: TRBJ2-5
D: TRBD2
size: NA
V: TRBV11-2

DNA: TGTGCCAGCAGTTACTCGGGACTAGCTCGAAATGAGCAGTTCTTC
CDR3: CASSYSGLARNEQFF
J: TRBJ2-1
D: TRBD2
size: NA
V: TRBV6-2/TRBV6-3

DNA: TGTGCCAGCAGTTACAGTAGGATAGTCGTCGAGCAGTACTTC
CDR3: CASSYSRIVVEQYF
J: TRBJ2-7
D: NA
size: NA
V: TRBV6-6

DNA: TGTGCCAGCAGCTTTAGGACTGGATCGAACACCGGGGAGCTGTTTTTT
CDR3: CASSFRTGSNTGELFF
J: TRBJ2-2
D: NA
size: NA
V: TRBV11-2

DNA: TGCAGCGCGATAGGACAGGGTAACTATGGCTACACCTTC
CDR3: CSAIGQGNYGYTF
J: TRBJ1-2
D: TRBD1
size: NA
V: TRBV29-1

DNA: TGTGCCAGCAGCCATCTCGGACAGGGCGGGAATCAGCCCCAGCATTTT
CDR3: CASSHLGQGGNQPQHF
J: TRBJ1-5
D: TRBD1
size: NA
V: TRBV4-2

DNA: TGCGCCAGCAGTTTGGGGGGTCTTTTCATTCAGTACTTC
CDR3: CASSLGGLFIQYF
J: TRBJ2-4
D: NA
size: NA
V: TRBV28

DNA: TGCGCCAGCAGCCAGGGACAGGGGAGCTATGGCTACACCTTC
CDR3: CASSQGQGSYGYTF
J: TRBJ1-2
D: TRBD1
size: NA
V: TRBV4-3

DNA: TGCGCCAGCAGCCAAGAGGGGGTAGGGGAGGGCACCTACGAGCAGTACTTC
CDR3: CASSQEGVGEGTYEQYF
J: TRBJ2-7
D: TRBD2
size: NA
V: TRBV4-1

DNA: TGTGCCAGCAGCTTAGATGACCGGGGGAATTCACCCCTCCACTTT
CDR3: CASSLDDRGNSPLHF
J: TRBJ1-6
D: NA
size: NA
V: TRBV11-2

DNA: TGTGCCAGCAGCCCTCGTTTGACCTCTGGAAACACCATATATTTT
CDR3: CASSPRLTSGNTIYF
J: TRBJ1-3
D: NA
size: NA
V: TRBV9

DNA: TGTGCCAGCAGTGGGGGTAGCACAGATACGCAGTATTTT
CDR3: CASSGGSTDTQYF
J: TRBJ2-3
D: NA
size: NA
V: TRBV12-3/TRBV12-4

DNA: TGTGCCTGGTCCCACGCTAGCGGGGTCATGGGTACGCAGTATTTT
CDR3: CAWSHASGVMGTQYF
J: TRBJ2-3
D: TRBD2
size: NA
V: TRBV30

DNA: TGCAGTGCGGGGGGTTTCAATGAGCAGTTCTTC
CDR3: CSAGGFNEQFF
J: TRBJ2-1
D: NA
size: NA
V: TRBV20-1

DNA: TGTGCCAGCAGCCAAGATGGGACGGTCTCTGGAAACACCATATATTTT
CDR3: CASSQDGTVSGNTIYF
J: TRBJ1-3
D: NA
size: few
V: TRBV3-1/TRBV3-2

DNA: TGCAGTGCTAGTCCCCGTGCTAGCGGGGGGGCGTACGAGCAGTACTTC
CDR3: CSASPRASGGAYEQYF
J: TRBJ2-7
D: TRBD2
size: NA
V: TRBV20-1

DNA: TGTGCCAGCAGTTTGGCGCGGCGGGAGACCCAGTACTTC
CDR3: CASSLARRETQYF
J: TRBJ2-5
D: NA
size: once
V: TRBV12-3/TRBV12-4

DNA: TGTGCCACCAGTGCCTCAGGACAGGGGGTGGCCGGGGAGCTGTTTTTT
CDR3: CATSASGQGVAGELFF
J: TRBJ2-2
D: TRBD1
size: NA
V: TRBV24-1

DNA: TGTGCCAGCAGCGGACAGGCGGGCGGCGAGCAGTACTTC
CDR3: CASSGQAGGEQYF
J: TRBJ2-7
D: TRBD1
size: NA
V: TRBV11-2

DNA: TGTGCCAGCAGCCCCACTACAGGGCGGAGTCGCTATGGCTACACCTTC
CDR3: CASSPTTGRSRYGYTF
J: TRBJ1-2
D: NA
size: NA
V: TRBV7-2

DNA: TGTGCCAGCAGCTGGTATCAGGGCTCTGGGGCCAACGTCCTGACTTTC
CDR3: CASSWYQGSGANVLTF
J: TRBJ2-6
D: NA
size: NA
V: TRBV7-9

DNA: TGTGCCAGTAGTGCCGGGACAGTGAGGCGAGAGACCCAGTACTTC
CDR3: CASSAGTVRRETQYF
J: TRBJ2-5
D: TRBD1
size: NA
V: TRBV19

DNA: TGTGCCAGCAGCTTTAGAACGGGGGGGCCGCAAGAGACCCAGTACTTC
CDR3: CASSFRTGGPQETQYF
J: TRBJ2-5
D: TRBD2
size: NA
V: TRBV7-9

DNA: TGTGCCAGCAGTTACGGCCGCATGGGGTACGAGCAGTACTTC
CDR3: CASSYGRMGYEQYF
J: TRBJ2-7
D: NA
size: NA
V: TRBV6-2/TRBV6-3

DNA: TGTGCCAGCAGCCCACGGAGGGGGAACACTGAAGCTTTCTTT
CDR3: CASSPRRGNTEAFF
J: TRBJ1-1
D: NA
size: NA
V: TRBV5-8

DNA: TGTGCCATCCCAGCCCTCGGGTCGAGCTCTGGAAACACCATATATTTT
CDR3: CAIPALGSSSGNTIYF
J: TRBJ1-3
D: NA
size: once
V: TRBV6-4

DNA: TGTGCCAGCAGTTTATCGTACAGAGCGTACTCTGGAAACACCATATATTTT
CDR3: CASSLSYRAYSGNTIYF
J: TRBJ1-3
D: NA
size: NA
V: TRBV27